These 4 T cell receptor beta chains were all obtained from the same sample, sequenced in a study of shared clonotypes between healthy human individuals. TCRdb's table, derived via immunoSEQ multiplex PCR, lists solely in-frame clones and lacks some. The table shows about 1 million clones, with roughly 70% occurring only once. Sequenced material: memory CD4+ T cells sorted from blood. This sample's subset: CD45RA-negative fraction. These receptors came from a man aged 18 to 35 in good health.

The chain couples TRBV7-6 to TRBJ2-6; D call uncertain. Germline assignment: CDR1 SGHVS and CDR2 FNYEAQ. CDR3 size: 16 residues. V lost 0 bases to trimming and J lost 2 bases, with 8 bases between them. CDR3 bases: TGTGCCAGCAGCTTAGCGCTGGGGACTGGGGCCAACGTCCTGACTTTC. This translates into CASSLALGTGANVLTF.

The CDR3 DNA reads TGTGCCGGACGAAGAACGGGACAGCTTAATGAAAAACTGTTTTTT. Protein sequence: CAGRRTGQLNEKLFF. The chain is built from TRBV6-6 and TRBJ1-4; TRBD1 aligns across 7 bases. The CDR3 is made up of 15 amino acids. V lost 11 bases to trimming and J lost 4 bases; unmatched junction nucleotides: 13. CDR1 MNHNY and CDR2 SVGAGI come from the germline V gene (reference sequence).

The chain uses TRBV11-2 and TRBJ1-1; no reliable D call. CDR3 length: 15 residues. Germline values: CDR1 SGHAT, CDR2 FQNNGV. The V end was cut by 0 bases, the J end by 4 bases, with 12 bases between. CDR3 protein: CASSLDGGGFTEAFF. CDR3 nucleotide sequence: TGTGCCAGCAGCTTAGATGGTGGAGGGTTCACTGAAGCTTTCTTT.

This sequence joins TRBV6-1 and TRBJ1-2; TRBD1 matches 7 bases. Trimming took 5 bases from V and 8 from J; bases not matched to a gene: 8. Germline V gene lookup returns CDR1 MNHNS and CDR2 SASEGT. There are 13 residues in the CDR3. The CDR3 sequence is CASSPRGEYGYTF. The CDR3 nucleotides are TGTGCCAGCAGTCCCAGGGGGGAGTACGGCTACACCTTC.